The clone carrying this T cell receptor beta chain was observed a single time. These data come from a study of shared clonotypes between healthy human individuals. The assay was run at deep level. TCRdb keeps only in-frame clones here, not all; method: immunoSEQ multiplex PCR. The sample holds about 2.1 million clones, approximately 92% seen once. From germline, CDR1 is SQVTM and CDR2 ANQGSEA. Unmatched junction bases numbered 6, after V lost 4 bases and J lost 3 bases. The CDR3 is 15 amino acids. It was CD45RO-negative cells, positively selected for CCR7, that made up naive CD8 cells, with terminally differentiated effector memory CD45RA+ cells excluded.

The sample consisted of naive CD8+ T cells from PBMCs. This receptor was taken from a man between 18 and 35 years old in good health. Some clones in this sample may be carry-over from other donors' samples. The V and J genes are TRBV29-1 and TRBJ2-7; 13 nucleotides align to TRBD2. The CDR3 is CSVARTSGGFYEQYF. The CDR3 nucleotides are TGCAGCGTTGCCCGGACTAGCGGGGGCTTCTACGAGCAGTACTTC.